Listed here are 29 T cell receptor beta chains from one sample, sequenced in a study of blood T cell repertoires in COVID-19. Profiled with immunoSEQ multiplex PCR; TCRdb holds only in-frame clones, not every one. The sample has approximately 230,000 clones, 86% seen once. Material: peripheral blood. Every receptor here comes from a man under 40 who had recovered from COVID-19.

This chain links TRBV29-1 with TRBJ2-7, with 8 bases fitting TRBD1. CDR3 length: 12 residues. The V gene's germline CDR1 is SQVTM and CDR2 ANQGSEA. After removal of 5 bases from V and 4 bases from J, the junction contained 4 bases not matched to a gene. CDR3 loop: CSVLRQGYEQYF. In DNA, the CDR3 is TGCAGCGTTCTGAGACAGGGGTACGAGCAGTACTTC.

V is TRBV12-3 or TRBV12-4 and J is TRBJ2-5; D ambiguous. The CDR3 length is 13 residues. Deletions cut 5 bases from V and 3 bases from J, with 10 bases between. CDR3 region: CASSPATKETQYF. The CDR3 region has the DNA TGTGCCAGCAGTCCCGCCACTAAAGAGACCCAGTACTTC.

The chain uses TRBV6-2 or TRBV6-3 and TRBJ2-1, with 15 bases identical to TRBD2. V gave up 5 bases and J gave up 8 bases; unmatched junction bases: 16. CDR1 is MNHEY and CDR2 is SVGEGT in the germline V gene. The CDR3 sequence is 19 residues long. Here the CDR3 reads CASSPWTSGGVPYSDEQFF. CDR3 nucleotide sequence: TGTGCCAGCAGTCCCTGGACTAGCGGGGGGGTCCCGTATTCCGATGAGCAGTTCTTC.

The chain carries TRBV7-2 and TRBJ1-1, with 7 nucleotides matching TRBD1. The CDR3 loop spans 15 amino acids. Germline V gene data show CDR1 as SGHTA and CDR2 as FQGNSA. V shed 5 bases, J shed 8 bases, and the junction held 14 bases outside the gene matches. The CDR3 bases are TGTGCCAGCAGCGCCACAGGGACAGTACCCTTGGAAGCTTTCTTT. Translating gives CASSATGTVPLEAFF.

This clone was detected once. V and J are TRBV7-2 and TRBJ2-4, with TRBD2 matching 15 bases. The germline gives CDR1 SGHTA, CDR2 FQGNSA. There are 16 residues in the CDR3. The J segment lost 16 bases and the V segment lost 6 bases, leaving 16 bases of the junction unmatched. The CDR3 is CASRDNSGTSGGPGYF. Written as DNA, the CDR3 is TGTGCCAGCAGGGACAACTCCGGGACTAGCGGGGGGCCGGGTTACTTC.

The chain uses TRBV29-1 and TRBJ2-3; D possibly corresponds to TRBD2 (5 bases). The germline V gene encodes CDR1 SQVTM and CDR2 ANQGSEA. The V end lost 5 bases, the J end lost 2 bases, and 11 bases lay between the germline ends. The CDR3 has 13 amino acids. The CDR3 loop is CSVFSGSTDTQYF. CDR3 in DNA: TGCAGCGTTTTTTCGGGGTCCACAGATACGCAGTATTTT.

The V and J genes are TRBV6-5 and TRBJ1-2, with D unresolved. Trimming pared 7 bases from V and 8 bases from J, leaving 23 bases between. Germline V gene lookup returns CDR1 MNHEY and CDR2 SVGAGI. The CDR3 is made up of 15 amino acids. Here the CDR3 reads CASKPDGGNIWGYTF. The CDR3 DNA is TGTGCCAGCAAACCGGACGGAGGGAATATTTGGGGCTACACCTTC.

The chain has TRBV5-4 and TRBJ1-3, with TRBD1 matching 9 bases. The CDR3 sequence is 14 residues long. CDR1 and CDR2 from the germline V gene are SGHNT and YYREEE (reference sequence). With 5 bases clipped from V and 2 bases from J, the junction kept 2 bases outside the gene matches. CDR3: CASSWDRAGNTIYF. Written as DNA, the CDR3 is TGTGCCAGCAGTTGGGACAGGGCTGGAAACACCATATATTTT.

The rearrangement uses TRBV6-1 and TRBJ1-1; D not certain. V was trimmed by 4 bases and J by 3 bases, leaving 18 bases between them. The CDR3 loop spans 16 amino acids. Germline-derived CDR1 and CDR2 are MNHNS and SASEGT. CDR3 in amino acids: CASSGSQAASDTEAFF. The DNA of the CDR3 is TGTGCCAGCAGTGGTTCCCAGGCTGCCTCGGACACTGAAGCTTTCTTT.

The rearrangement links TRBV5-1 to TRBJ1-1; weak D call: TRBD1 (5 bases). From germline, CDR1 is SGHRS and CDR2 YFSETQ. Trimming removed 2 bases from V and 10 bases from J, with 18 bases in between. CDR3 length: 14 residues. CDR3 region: CASSLLDIPSGAFF. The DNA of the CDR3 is TGCGCCAGCAGCTTACTGGACATTCCAAGTGGAGCTTTCTTT.

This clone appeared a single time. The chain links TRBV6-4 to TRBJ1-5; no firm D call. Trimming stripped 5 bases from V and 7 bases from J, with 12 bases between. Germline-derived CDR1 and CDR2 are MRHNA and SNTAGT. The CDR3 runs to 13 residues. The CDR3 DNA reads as TGTGCCAGCAGTCCCAGATTCGGGCAGCCCCAGCATTTT. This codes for CASSPRFGQPQHF.

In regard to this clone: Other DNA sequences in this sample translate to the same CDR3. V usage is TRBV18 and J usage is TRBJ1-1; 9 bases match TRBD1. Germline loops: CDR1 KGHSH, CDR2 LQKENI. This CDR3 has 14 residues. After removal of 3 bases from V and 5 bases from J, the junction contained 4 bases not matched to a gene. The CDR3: CASSPDRGGTEAFF. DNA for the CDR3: TGTGCCAGCTCACCGGACAGGGGTGGGACTGAAGCTTTCTTT.

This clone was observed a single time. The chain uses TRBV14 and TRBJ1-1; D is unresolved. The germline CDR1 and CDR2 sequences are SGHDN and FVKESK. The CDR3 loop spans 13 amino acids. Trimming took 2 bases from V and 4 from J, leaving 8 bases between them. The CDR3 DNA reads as TGTGCCAGCAGCCAACACCAGGTCACTGAAGCTTTCTTT. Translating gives CASSQHQVTEAFF.

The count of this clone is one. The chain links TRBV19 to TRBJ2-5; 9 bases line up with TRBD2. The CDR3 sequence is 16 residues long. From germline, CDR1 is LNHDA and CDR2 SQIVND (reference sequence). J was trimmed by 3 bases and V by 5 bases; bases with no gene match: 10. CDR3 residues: CASSLGTSRMEETQYF. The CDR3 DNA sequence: TGTGCCAGTAGTCTCGGGACTAGCCGAATGGAAGAGACCCAGTACTTC.

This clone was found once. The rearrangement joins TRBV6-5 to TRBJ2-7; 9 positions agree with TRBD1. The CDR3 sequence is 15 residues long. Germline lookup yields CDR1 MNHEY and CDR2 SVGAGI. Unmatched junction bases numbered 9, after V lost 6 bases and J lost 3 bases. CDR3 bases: TGTGCCAGCAGGGTAACCGGGACAGGGCTCTACGAGCAGTACTTC. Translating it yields CASRVTGTGLYEQYF.

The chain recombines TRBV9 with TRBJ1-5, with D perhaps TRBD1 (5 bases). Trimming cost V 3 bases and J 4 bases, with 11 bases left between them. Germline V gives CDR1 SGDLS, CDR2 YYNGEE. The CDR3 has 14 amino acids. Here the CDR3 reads CASSARPGNQPQHF. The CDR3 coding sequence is TGTGCCAGCAGCGCCCGTCCAGGGAATCAGCCCCAGCATTTT. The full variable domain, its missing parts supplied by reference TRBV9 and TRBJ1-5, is DSGVTQTPKHLITATGQRVTLRCSPRSGDLSVYWYQQSLDQGLQFLIQYYNGEERAKGNILERFSAQQFPDLHSELNLSSLELGDSALYFCASSARPGNQPQHFGDGTRLSIL.

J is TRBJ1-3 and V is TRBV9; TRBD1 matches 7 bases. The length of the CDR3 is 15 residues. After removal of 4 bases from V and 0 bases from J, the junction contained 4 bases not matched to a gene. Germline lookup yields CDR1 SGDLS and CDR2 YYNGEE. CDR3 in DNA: TGTGCCAGCAGCCCGACAGGGATCTCTGGAAACACCATATATTTT. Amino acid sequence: CASSPTGISGNTIYF. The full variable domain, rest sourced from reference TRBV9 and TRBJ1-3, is DSGVTQTPKHLITATGQRVTLRCSPRSGDLSVYWYQQSLDQGLQFLIQYYNGEERAKGNILERFSAQQFPDLHSELNLSSLELGDSALYFCASSPTGISGNTIYFGEGSWLTVV.

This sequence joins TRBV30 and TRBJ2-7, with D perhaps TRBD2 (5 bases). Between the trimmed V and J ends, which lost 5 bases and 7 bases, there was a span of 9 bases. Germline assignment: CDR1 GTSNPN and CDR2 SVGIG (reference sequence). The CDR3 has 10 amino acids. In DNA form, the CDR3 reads TGTGCCTGGGCGAGGGTTGAGCAGTACTTC. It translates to CAWARVEQYF.

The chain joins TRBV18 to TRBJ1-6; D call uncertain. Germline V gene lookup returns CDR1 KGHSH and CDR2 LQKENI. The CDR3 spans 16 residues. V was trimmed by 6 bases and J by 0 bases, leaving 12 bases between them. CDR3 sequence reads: CASSKTGSSYNSPLHF. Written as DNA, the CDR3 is TGTGCCAGCTCCAAGACGGGAAGCTCCTATAATTCACCCCTCCACTTT.

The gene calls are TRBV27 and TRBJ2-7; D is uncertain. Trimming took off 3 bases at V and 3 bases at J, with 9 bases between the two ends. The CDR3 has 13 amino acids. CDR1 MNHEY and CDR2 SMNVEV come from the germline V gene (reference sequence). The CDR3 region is CASSFLTDYEQYF. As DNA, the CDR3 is TGTGCCAGCAGTTTCCTCACAGACTACGAGCAGTACTTC.

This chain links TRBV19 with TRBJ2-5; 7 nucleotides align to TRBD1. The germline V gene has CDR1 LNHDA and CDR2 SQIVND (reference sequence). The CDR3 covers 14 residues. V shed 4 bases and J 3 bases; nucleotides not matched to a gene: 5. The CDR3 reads CASSTTGREETQYF. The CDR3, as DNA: TGTGCCAGTAGTACGACAGGGAGAGAAGAGACCCAGTACTTC.

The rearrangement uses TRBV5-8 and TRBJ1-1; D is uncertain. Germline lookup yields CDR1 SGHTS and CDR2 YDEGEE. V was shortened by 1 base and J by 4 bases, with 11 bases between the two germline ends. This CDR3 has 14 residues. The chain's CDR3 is CASSLTPLSTEAFF. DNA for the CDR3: TGTGCCAGCAGCTTGACACCCCTCTCCACTGAAGCTTTCTTT.

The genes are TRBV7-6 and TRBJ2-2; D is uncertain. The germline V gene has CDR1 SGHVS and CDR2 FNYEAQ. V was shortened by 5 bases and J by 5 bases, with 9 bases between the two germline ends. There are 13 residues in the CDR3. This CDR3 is CASSRSFTGELFF. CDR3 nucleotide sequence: TGTGCCAGCAGCCGTTCTTTTACCGGGGAGCTGTTTTTT.

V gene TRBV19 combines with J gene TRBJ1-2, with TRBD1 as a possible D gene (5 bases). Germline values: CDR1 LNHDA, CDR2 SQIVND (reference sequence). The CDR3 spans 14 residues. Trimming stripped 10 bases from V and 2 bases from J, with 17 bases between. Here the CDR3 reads CATTFDRANYGYTF. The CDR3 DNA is TGTGCCACCACATTTGACAGAGCAAACTATGGCTACACCTTC.

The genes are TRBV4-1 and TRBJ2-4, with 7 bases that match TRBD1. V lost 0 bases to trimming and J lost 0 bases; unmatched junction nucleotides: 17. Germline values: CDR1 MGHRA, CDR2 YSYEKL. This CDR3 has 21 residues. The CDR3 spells CASSQDKGAGGPTLAKNIQYF. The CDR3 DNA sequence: TGCGCCAGCAGCCAAGATAAGGGGGCAGGGGGTCCAACCCTAGCCAAAAACATTCAGTACTTC.

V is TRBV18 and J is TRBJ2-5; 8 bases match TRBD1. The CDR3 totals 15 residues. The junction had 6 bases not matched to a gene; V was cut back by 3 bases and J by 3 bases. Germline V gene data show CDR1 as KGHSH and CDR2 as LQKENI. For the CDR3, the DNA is TGTGCCAGCTCACCCTTTTCGGACAGGGAAGAGACCCAGTACTTC. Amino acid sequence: CASSPFSDREETQYF.

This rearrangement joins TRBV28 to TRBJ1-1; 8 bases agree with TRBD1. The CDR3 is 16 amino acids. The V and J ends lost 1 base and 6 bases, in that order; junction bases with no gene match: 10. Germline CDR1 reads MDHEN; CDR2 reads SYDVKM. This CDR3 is CASSLSPTGAVAEAFF. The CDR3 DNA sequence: TGTGCCAGCAGTTTATCGCCGACAGGGGCAGTCGCTGAAGCTTTCTTT.

CDR3 residues: CASSLVPQTGGILLAKNIQYF. The DNA of the CDR3 is TGTGCCAGCAGCTTAGTTCCCCAGACAGGGGGGATCCTCTTAGCCAAAAACATTCAGTACTTC. This chain joins TRBV7-8 and TRBJ2-4; 9 bases align to TRBD1. The germline V gene encodes CDR1 SGHVS and CDR2 FQNEAQ. The CDR3 consists of 21 residues. Trimming took 1 base from V and 0 from J; bases not matched to a gene: 16.

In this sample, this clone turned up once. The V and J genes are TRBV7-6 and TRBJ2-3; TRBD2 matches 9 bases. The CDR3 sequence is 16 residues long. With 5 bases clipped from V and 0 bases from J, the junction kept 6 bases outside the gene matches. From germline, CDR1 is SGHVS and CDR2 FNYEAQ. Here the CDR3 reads CASSPALAGSTDTQYF. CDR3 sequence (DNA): TGTGCCAGCAGCCCCGCCCTAGCGGGGAGCACAGATACGCAGTATTTT.